Listed below are T cell receptor beta chains from one sample, sequenced in a study of T cell repertoires in cytomegalovirus infection. TCRdb called the reads again in MiXCR, with one record for every CDR3 protein. The table shows tens of thousands of distinct CDR3 sequences, with over 15% occurring only once. Their specific antigens are unknown. The material sequenced was CD8+ T cells from cultured PBMCs, taken from culture after CMV antigen stimulation. The origin of the receptors is a human donor in good health (CMV status not recorded). Some clones in this sample may be carry-over from other donors' samples. The CDR3 runs from the conserved cysteine through the conserved F or W. D genes are given only for firm matches. Rows give clone size only sometimes, using once, few, many, or a class for an expanded clone.

>TRBV7-9|few|TRBJ1-4|NA
CASSPPGYNEKLFF
TGTGCCAGCAGCCCCCCGGGGTATAATGAAAAACTGTTTTTT
>TRBV12-3/TRBV12-4|NA|TRBJ1-5|NA
CASTLGSNQPQHF
TGTGCCAGCACTCTCGGGAGCAATCAGCCCCAGCATTTT
>TRBV7-6|NA|TRBJ2-1|NA
CASSPAVSYNEQFF
TGTGCCAGCAGCCCTGCAGTTTCCTACAATGAGCAGTTCTTC
>TRBV7-8|NA|TRBJ1-1|NA
CASSSLRDRTEAFF
TGTGCCAGCAGCTCCCTCCGGGACCGCACTGAAGCTTTCTTT
>TRBV10-3|few|TRBJ2-6|TRBD1
CAISLAPGQKSGANVLTF
TGTGCCATCAGTCTCGCACCGGGACAGAAATCTGGGGCCAACGTCCTGACTTTC
>TRBV7-9|NA|TRBJ2-2|NA
CASRQVRGEGTGELFF
TGTGCCAGCAGACAGGTCAGGGGAGAGGGCACCGGGGAGCTGTTTTTT
>TRBV12-3/TRBV12-4|few|TRBJ2-5|TRBD2
CASSGLQLAGTKETQYF
TGTGCCAGCAGTGGCCTCCAACTAGCGGGGACTAAAGAGACCCAGTACTTC
>TRBV7-9|NA|TRBJ2-5|TRBD1
CASTGPRTGQETQYF
TGTGCCAGCACCGGCCCCCGGACAGGCCAAGAGACCCAGTACTTC
>TRBV4-3|many|TRBJ2-1|NA
CASSHEEGTGFNEQFF
TGCGCCAGCAGCCACGAGGAGGGGACGGGATTCAATGAGCAGTTCTTC
>TRBV19|NA|TRBJ2-2|TRBD2
CATRAGTSAGELFF
TGTGCCACCAGGGCCGGGACTAGCGCCGGGGAGCTGTTTTTT
>TRBV12-3/TRBV12-4|NA|TRBJ2-7|NA
CASSLRERSYEQYF
TGTGCCAGCAGTTTACGGGAGAGAAGCTACGAGCAGTACTTC
>TRBV7-9|many|TRBJ2-2|NA
CASSSRRTRTTGELFF
TGTGCCAGCAGCTCGAGACGAACCCGGACGACCGGGGAGCTGTTTTTT
>TRBV20-1|NA|TRBJ2-2|NA
CSARDWGDGGTGELFF
TGCAGTGCTAGAGATTGGGGGGACGGGGGCACCGGGGAGCTGTTTTTT
>TRBV7-2|few|TRBJ2-7|TRBD2
CASSLFGASGSYEQYF
TGTGCCAGCAGTTTATTTGGTGCTAGCGGGAGCTACGAGCAGTACTTC
>TRBV12-3/TRBV12-4|few|TRBJ1-1|NA
CASSRRTEAFF
TGTGCCAGCAGTCGAAGGACTGAAGCTTTCTTT
>TRBV6-2/TRBV6-3|NA|TRBJ2-7|TRBD2
CASQPGLALEQYF
TGTGCCAGCCAACCGGGACTAGCTCTCGAGCAGTACTTC
>TRBV9|NA|TRBJ2-1|TRBD2
CASSIGTSGGNNEQFF
TGTGCCAGCAGCATCGGGACTAGCGGGGGGAACAATGAGCAGTTCTTC
>TRBV6-5|few|TRBJ2-1|TRBD1
CASSPGTGPNNEQFF
TGTGCCAGCAGCCCCGGGACAGGGCCCAACAATGAGCAGTTCTTC